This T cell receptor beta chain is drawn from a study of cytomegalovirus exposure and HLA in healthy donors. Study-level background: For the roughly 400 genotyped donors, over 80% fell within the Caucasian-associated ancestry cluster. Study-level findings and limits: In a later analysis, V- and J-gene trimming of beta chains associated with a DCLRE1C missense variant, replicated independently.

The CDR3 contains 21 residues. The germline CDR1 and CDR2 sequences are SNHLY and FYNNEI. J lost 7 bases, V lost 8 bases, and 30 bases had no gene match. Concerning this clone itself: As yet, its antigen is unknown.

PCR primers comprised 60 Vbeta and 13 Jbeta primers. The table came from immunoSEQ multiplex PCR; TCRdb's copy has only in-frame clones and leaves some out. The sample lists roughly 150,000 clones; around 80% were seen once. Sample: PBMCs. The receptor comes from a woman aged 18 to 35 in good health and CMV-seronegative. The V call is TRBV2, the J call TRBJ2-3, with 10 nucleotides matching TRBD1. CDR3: CASGRQGAVIAGPRDGNTQYF. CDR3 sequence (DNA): TGTGCCAGCGGGAGACAGGGGGCGGTAATAGCGGGGCCTCGGGATGGGAATACGCAGTATTTT.